The sample holds a few counts of the clone carrying this T cell receptor (beta chain). Its antigen is undetermined. The data were obtained in a study of OX40 agonist ivuxolimab in advanced cancers. Study-wide background: Eligibility rules accepted prior anti-PD-1, anti-PD-L1 or anti-CTLA-4 therapy, and 30% to 40% had some.

Study-wide results and caveats: Clonal expansion by week 6 occurred in CD4+ and CD8+ blood T cells (at 0.1 to 3.0 mg/kg).

Clones were read by immunoSEQ multiplex PCR, and TCRdb kept only the in-frame ones, dropping some. The sample holds about 75,000 clones, around 87% seen once. CDR1 and CDR2 (germline): SGDLS, YYNGEE. The length of the CDR3 is 15 residues. Trimming pared 6 bases from V and 2 bases from J, leaving 14 bases between. The clonotype originates from an adult with an advanced solid tumor such as melanoma, head and neck, liver or kidney cancer. V gene TRBV9 combines with J gene TRBJ2-2; a weak D match, TRBD2 (5 bases). The sample here was CD4+ or CD8+ T cells sorted from blood, taken in a trial of the OX40 agonist ivuxolimab. CDR3: CASTPGISNTGELFF. The DNA of the CDR3 is TGTGCCAGCACGCCCGGGATTTCTAACACCGGGGAGCTGTTTTTT.